The rows below give T cell receptor beta chains drawn from one sample of a study of CD8 T cells in ankylosing spondylitis. From the 5' RACE reads, TCRdb called clonotypes with MiXCR, one entry per CDR3 protein. In the table there are about 90,000 distinct CDR3 sequences, around 25% of which are singletons. The sequenced sample consisted of blood, either unsorted or a sorted T cell fraction (not recorded which). The receptor source for this set is a male donor with ankylosing spondylitis or in good health (not recorded which). CDR3s include the opening cysteine and the closing phenylalanine or tryptophan. Each record gives: D gene, clone size, V gene, J gene, CDR3 DNA, CDR3 protein. A D gene is named only where the DNA matches it firmly. Clone size is stated in some rows and not others, as once, few, many or a class when expanded.

d_gene: TRBD1; abundance: NA; v_gene: TRBV29-1; j_gene: TRBJ2-7; CDR3nt: TGCAGCGTTGAAACAGGGACAGGGGACGGCGAGCAGTACTTC; CDR3aa: CSVETGTGDGEQYF
d_gene: NA; abundance: few; v_gene: TRBV5-1; j_gene: TRBJ2-5; CDR3nt: TGCGCCAGCAGCTTGAGTTGGAAAGAGACCCAGTACTTC; CDR3aa: CASSLSWKETQYF
d_gene: NA; abundance: NA; v_gene: TRBV20-1; j_gene: TRBJ2-3; CDR3nt: TGCAGTGCTGGGACTCCTTATGGCACAGATACGCAGTATTTT; CDR3aa: CSAGTPYGTDTQYF
d_gene: TRBD1; abundance: NA; v_gene: TRBV6-1; j_gene: TRBJ2-2; CDR3nt: TGTGCCAGCAGGCACTACAGGGGCCAGGCGTCCACCGGGGAGCTGTTTTTT; CDR3aa: CASRHYRGQASTGELFF
d_gene: NA; abundance: NA; v_gene: TRBV10-3; j_gene: TRBJ1-4; CDR3nt: TGTGCCATCGGTGGGGGGGACTGGGAAAAACTGTTTTTT; CDR3aa: CAIGGGDWEKLFF
d_gene: NA; abundance: NA; v_gene: TRBV15; j_gene: TRBJ2-4; CDR3nt: TGTGCCACCAGCAGAGAAGCCCTAGCCAAAAACATTCAGTACTTC; CDR3aa: CATSREALAKNIQYF
d_gene: NA; abundance: NA; v_gene: TRBV7-2; j_gene: TRBJ1-3; CDR3nt: TGTGCCAGCAGCCCACAGGCCAGGGTTGGAAACACCATATATTTT; CDR3aa: CASSPQARVGNTIYF
d_gene: NA; abundance: NA; v_gene: TRBV24-1; j_gene: TRBJ2-3; CDR3nt: TGTGCCACCAGTGAGGGGGTGTCGGATACGCAGTATTTT; CDR3aa: CATSEGVSDTQYF
d_gene: NA; abundance: NA; v_gene: TRBV6-5; j_gene: TRBJ1-5; CDR3nt: TGTGCCAGCAGTTGGGCAGCCAGGCAGCCCCAGCATTTT; CDR3aa: CASSWAARQPQHF
d_gene: TRBD1; abundance: many; v_gene: TRBV5-1; j_gene: TRBJ2-2; CDR3nt: TGCGCCAGCAGCCCGGGACAGGGAGGCCCCGGGGAGCTGTTTTTT; CDR3aa: CASSPGQGGPGELFF
d_gene: NA; abundance: few; v_gene: TRBV5-5; j_gene: TRBJ1-5; CDR3nt: TGTGCCAGCAGCCCCCAGGGAGGTCAGCCCCAGCATTTT; CDR3aa: CASSPQGGQPQHF
d_gene: NA; abundance: many; v_gene: TRBV5-1; j_gene: TRBJ1-2; CDR3nt: TGCGCCAGCAGCTTGGCACAGGGAAACCCCTATGGCTACACCTTC; CDR3aa: CASSLAQGNPYGYTF
d_gene: TRBD1; abundance: NA; v_gene: TRBV5-1; j_gene: TRBJ2-7; CDR3nt: TGCGCCAGCAGCTTTTATGACAGGGGAAGCGAGCAGTACTTC; CDR3aa: CASSFYDRGSEQYF
d_gene: TRBD2; abundance: few; v_gene: TRBV7-8; j_gene: TRBJ2-3; CDR3nt: TGTGCCAGCAGCTCAGGACTAGCGGGGGTGACAGATACGCAGTATTTT; CDR3aa: CASSSGLAGVTDTQYF
d_gene: NA; abundance: few; v_gene: TRBV9; j_gene: TRBJ2-1; CDR3nt: TGTGCCAGCAGCGTAGAGGTAGCGTTCTACAATGAGCAGTTCTTC; CDR3aa: CASSVEVAFYNEQFF
d_gene: NA; abundance: NA; v_gene: TRBV6-2/TRBV6-3; j_gene: TRBJ2-2; CDR3nt: TGTGCCAGCAGTTACTCGAGCGTCACCGGGGAGCTGTTTTTT; CDR3aa: CASSYSSVTGELFF
d_gene: NA; abundance: NA; v_gene: TRBV5-1; j_gene: TRBJ1-2; CDR3nt: TGCGCCAGCAGCTTGGATGTGGACTGGGGCTACACCTTC; CDR3aa: CASSLDVDWGYTF
d_gene: TRBD1; abundance: NA; v_gene: TRBV2; j_gene: TRBJ2-7; CDR3nt: TGTGCCAGCACCGACAGGGCAGACATCAGCTACGAGCAGTACTTC; CDR3aa: CASTDRADISYEQYF
d_gene: NA; abundance: NA; v_gene: TRBV11-1; j_gene: TRBJ2-5; CDR3nt: TGTGCCAGCAGCTTTAACGCTTTGGGAGAGACCCAGTACTTC; CDR3aa: CASSFNALGETQYF
d_gene: NA; abundance: few; v_gene: TRBV20-1; j_gene: TRBJ2-3; CDR3nt: TGCACAGGGAAGTTAGCAGATACGCAGTATTTT; CDR3aa: CTGKLADTQYF
d_gene: TRBD2; abundance: few; v_gene: TRBV20-1; j_gene: TRBJ2-1; CDR3nt: TGCAGTGCTAGAGATCTATCGTCTCTAGCGGGGCCCAATGAGCAGTTCTTC; CDR3aa: CSARDLSSLAGPNEQFF
d_gene: NA; abundance: NA; v_gene: TRBV12-3/TRBV12-4; j_gene: TRBJ2-7; CDR3nt: TGTGCCAGCAGTTTTCTCACGGAGACGTACGAGCAGTACTTC; CDR3aa: CASSFLTETYEQYF
d_gene: TRBD1; abundance: few; v_gene: TRBV5-1; j_gene: TRBJ2-3; CDR3nt: TGCGCCAGCAGCTTGGGGGACAGGAGGAGCACAGATACGCAGTATTTT; CDR3aa: CASSLGDRRSTDTQYF
d_gene: NA; abundance: NA; v_gene: TRBV4-2; j_gene: TRBJ2-2; CDR3nt: TGTGCCAGCAGCCCATACCGGGAGAACACCGGGGAGCTGTTTTTT; CDR3aa: CASSPYRENTGELFF
d_gene: TRBD2; abundance: NA; v_gene: TRBV19; j_gene: TRBJ2-1; CDR3nt: TGTGCCAGTAGTATAGCTAGCGGGAGTTTAGGTGAGCAGTTCTTC; CDR3aa: CASSIASGSLGEQFF